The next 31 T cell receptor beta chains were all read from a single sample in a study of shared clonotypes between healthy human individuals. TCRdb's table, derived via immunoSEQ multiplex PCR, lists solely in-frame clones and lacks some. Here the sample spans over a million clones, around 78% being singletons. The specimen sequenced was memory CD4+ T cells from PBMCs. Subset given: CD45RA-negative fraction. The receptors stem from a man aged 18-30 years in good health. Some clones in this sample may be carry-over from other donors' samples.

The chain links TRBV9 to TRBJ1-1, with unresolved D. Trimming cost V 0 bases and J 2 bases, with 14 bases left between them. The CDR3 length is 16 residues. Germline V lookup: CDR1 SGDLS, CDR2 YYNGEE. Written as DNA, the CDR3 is TGTGCCAGCAGCGTAGCTTACGGGGAAGGAAACACTGAAGCTTTCTTT. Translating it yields CASSVAYGEGNTEAFF. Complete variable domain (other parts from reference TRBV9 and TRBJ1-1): DSGVTQTPKHLITATGQRVTLRCSPRSGDLSVYWYQQSLDQGLQFLIQYYNGEERAKGNILERFSAQQFPDLHSELNLSSLELGDSALYFCASSVAYGEGNTEAFFGQGTRLTVV.

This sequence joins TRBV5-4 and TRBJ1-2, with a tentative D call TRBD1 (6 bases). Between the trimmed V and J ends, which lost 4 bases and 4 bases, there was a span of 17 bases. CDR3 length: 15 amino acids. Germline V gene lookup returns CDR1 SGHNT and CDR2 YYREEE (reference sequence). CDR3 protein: CASSTSRGLAYGYTF. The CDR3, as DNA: TGTGCCAGCAGCACCAGCAGGGGACTGGCCTATGGCTACACCTTC.

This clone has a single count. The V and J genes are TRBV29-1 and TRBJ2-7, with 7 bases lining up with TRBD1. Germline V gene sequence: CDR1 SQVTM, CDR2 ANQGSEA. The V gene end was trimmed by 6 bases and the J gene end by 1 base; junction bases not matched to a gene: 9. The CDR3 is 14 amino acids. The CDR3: CSVGVMGQSYEQYF. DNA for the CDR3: TGCAGCGTGGGGGTTATGGGACAGTCCTACGAGCAGTACTTC.

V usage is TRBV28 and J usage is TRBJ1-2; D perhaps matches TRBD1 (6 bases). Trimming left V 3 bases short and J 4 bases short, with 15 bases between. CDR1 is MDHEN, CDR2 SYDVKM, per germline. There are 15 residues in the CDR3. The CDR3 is CASSLSDRRSYGYTF. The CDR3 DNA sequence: TGTGCCAGCAGTTTGAGTGACAGGCGATCCTATGGCTACACCTTC.

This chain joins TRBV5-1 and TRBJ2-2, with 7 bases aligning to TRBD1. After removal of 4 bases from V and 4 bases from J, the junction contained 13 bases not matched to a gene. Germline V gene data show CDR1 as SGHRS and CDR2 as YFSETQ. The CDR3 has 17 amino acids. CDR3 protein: CASSTNPGGRSTGELFF. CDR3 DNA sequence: TGCGCCAGCAGCACCAACCCAGGGGGACGGAGCACCGGGGAGCTGTTTTTT.

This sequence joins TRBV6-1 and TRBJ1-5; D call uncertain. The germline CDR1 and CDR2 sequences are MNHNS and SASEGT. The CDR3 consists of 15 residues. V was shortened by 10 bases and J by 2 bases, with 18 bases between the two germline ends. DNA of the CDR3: TGTGCCACTCTCGGCCCGGGTAGAGGCAATCAGCCCCAGCATTTT. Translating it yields CATLGPGRGNQPQHF.

The CDR3 nucleotides are TGTGCCAGCAGCCCCACCTCCGGGCTTGATCGGGGGGCCAACGTCCTGACTTTC. Protein: CASSPTSGLDRGANVLTF. The rearrangement joins TRBV7-9 to TRBJ2-6; D ambiguous. This CDR3 spans 18 amino acids. Germline lookup yields CDR1 SEHNR and CDR2 FQNEAQ (reference sequence). V was trimmed by 5 bases and J by 4 bases, leaving 21 bases between them.

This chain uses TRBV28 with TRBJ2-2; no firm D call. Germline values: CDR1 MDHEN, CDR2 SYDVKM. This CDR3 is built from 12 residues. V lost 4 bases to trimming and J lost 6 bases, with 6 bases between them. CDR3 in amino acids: CASSSSAGELFF. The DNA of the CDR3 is TGTGCCAGCAGTTCCTCGGCCGGGGAGCTGTTTTTT.

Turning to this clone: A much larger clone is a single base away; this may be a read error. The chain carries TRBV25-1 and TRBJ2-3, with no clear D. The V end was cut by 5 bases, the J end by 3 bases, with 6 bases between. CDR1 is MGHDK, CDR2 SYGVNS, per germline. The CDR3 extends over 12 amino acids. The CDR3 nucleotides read TGTGCCAGCAGTTCCGGGACAGATACGCAGTATTTT. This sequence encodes CASSSGTDTQYF.

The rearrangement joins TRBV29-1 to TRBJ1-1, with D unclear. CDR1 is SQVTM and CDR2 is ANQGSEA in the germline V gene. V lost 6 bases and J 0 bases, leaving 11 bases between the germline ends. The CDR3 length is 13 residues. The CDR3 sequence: CSVRSFMNTEAFF. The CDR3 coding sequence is TGCAGCGTAAGAAGCTTTATGAACACTGAAGCTTTCTTT.

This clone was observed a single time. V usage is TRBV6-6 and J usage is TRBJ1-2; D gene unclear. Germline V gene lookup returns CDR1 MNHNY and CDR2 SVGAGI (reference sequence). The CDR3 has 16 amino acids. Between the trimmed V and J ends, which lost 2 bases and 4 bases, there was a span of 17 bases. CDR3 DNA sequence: TGTGCCAGCAGTTACAATGTCCCGGGGAATGGCTATGGCTACACCTTC. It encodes CASSYNVPGNGYGYTF.

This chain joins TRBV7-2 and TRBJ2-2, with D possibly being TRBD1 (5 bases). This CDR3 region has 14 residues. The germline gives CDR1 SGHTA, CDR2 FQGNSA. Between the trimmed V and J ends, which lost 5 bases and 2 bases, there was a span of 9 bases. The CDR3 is CASSGDRNTGELFF. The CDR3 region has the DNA TGTGCCAGCAGCGGAGACAGAAACACCGGGGAGCTGTTTTTT.

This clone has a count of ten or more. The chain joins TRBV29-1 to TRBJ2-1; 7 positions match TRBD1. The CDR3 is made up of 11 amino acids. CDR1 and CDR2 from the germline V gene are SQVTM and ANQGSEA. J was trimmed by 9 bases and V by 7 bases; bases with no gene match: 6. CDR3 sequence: CSGQGQSEQFF. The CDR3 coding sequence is TGCAGCGGACAGGGTCAGAGTGAGCAGTTCTTC.

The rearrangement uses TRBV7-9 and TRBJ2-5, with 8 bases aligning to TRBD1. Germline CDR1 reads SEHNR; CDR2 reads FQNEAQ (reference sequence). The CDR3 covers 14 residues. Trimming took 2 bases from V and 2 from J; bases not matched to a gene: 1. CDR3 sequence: CASSLTGGQETQYF. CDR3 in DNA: TGTGCCAGCAGCTTAACAGGGGGGCAAGAGACCCAGTACTTC.

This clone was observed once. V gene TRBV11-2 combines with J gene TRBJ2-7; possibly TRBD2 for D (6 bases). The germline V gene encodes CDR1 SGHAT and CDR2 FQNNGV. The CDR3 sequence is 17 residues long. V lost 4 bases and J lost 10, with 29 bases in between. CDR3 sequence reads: CASSYPNLARAIGRQYF. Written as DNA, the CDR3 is TGTGCCAGCAGCTACCCGAATCTAGCGAGAGCTATAGGACGTCAGTACTTC.

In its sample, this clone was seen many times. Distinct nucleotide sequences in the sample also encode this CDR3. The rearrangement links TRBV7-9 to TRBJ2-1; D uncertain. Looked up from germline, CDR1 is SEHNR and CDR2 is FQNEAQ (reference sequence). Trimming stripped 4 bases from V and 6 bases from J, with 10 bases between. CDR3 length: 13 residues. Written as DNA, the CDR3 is TGTGCCAGCAGCTCGGGCCCATCCAATGAGCAGTTCTTC. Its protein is CASSSGPSNEQFF.

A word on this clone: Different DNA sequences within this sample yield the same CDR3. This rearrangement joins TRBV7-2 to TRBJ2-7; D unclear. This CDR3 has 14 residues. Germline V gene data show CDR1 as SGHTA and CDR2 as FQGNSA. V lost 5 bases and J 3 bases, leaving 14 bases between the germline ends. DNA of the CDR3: TGTGCCAGCAGCCCAGGTTTAGCTTTCTACGAGCAGTACTTC. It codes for CASSPGLAFYEQYF.

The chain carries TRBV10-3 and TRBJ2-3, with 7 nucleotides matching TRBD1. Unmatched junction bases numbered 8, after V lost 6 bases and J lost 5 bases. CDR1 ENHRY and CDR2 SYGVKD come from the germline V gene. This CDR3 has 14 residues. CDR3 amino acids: CAISGGAGGDTQYF. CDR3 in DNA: TGTGCCATCAGCGGAGGTGCAGGGGGAGATACGCAGTATTTT.

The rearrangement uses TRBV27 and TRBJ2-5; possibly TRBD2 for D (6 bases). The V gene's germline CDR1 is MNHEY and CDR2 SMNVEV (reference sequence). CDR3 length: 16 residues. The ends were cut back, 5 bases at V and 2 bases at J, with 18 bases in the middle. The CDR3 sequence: CASSLRVVGGQETQYF. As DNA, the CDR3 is TGTGCCAGCAGTCTCCGAGTTGTTGGGGGGCAAGAGACCCAGTACTTC.

CDR3 DNA: TGTGCCAGCAGGGAGGGACAGATCTCCTACGAGCAGTACTTC. This gives the protein CASREGQISYEQYF. J is TRBJ2-7 and V is TRBV2, with D possibly TRBD1 on 7 matching bases. The CDR3 spans 14 residues. Germline loops: CDR1 SNHLY, CDR2 FYNNEI. V shed 6 bases and J shed 0 bases, with 12 bases lying between them.

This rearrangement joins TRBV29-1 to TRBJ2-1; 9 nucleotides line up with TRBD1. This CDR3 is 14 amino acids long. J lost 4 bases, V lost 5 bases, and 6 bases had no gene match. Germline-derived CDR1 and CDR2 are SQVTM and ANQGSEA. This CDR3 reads CSVSGTGRYNEQFF. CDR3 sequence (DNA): TGCAGCGTTTCCGGGACAGGGCGTTACAATGAGCAGTTCTTC.

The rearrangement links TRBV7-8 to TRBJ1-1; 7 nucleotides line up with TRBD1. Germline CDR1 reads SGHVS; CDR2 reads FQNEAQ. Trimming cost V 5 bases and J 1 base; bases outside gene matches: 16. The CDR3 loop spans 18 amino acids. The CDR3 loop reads CASSILTGNRVSNTEAFF. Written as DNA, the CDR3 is TGTGCCAGCAGCATATTGACAGGGAATCGAGTTTCGAACACTGAAGCTTTCTTT.

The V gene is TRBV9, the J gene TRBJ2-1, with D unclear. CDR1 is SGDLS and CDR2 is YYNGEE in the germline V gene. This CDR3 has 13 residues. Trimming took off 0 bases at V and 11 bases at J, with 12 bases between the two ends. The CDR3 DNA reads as TGTGCCAGCAGCGTAGGCCCTCAGAAGAAGCAGTTCTTC. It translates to CASSVGPQKKQFF. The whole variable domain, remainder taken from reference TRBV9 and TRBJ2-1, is DSGVTQTPKHLITATGQRVTLRCSPRSGDLSVYWYQQSLDQGLQFLIQYYNGEERAKGNILERFSAQQFPDLHSELNLSSLELGDSALYFCASSVGPQKKQFFGPGTRLTVL.

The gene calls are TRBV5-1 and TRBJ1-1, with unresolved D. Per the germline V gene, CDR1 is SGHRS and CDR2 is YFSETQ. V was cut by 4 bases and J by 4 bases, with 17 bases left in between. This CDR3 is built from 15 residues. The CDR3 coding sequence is TGCGCCAGCAGCAAGGAGCCAGGACGGAGCACTGAAGCTTTCTTT. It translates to CASSKEPGRSTEAFF.

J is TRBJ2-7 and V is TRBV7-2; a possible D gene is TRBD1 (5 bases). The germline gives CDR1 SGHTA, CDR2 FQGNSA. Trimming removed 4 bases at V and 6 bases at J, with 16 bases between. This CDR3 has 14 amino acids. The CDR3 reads CASSSRTLHVEQYF. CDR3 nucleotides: TGTGCCAGCAGCTCTCGGACACTTCATGTCGAGCAGTACTTC.

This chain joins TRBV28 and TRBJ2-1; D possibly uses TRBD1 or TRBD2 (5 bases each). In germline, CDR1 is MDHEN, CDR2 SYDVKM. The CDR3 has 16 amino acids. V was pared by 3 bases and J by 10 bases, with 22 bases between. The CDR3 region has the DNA TGTGCCAGCAGTTTGGGGCGGGTTGGGGGACCCCGGGAGCAGTTCTTC. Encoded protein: CASSLGRVGGPREQFF.

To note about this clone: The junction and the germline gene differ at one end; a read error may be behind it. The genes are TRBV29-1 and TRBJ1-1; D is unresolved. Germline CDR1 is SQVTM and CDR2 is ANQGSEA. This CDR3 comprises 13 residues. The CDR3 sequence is CSVEATSGTEAFF. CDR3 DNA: TGCAGCGTAGAAGCGACAAGTGGGACTGAAGCTTTCTTT.

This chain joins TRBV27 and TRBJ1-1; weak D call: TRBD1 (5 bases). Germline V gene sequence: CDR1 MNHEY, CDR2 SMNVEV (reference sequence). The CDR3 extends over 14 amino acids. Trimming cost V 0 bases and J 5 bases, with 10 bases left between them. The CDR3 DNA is TGTGCCAGCAGTTTATCCGCGGGACGGACTGAAGCTTTCTTT. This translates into CASSLSAGRTEAFF.

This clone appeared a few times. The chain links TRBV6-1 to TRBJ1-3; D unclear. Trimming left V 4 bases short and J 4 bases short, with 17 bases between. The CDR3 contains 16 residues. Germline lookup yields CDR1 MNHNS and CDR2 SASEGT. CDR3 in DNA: TGTGCCAGCAGTGGGACCCTAGGTGGTGGAGGAAACACCATATATTTT. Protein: CASSGTLGGGGNTIYF.

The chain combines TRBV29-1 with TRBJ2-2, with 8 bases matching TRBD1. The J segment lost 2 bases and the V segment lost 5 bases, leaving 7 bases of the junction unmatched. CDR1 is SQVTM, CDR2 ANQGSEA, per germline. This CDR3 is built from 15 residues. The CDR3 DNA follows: TGCAGCGTTCTTTCGACAGGGGTAAACACCGGGGAGCTGTTTTTT. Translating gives CSVLSTGVNTGELFF.

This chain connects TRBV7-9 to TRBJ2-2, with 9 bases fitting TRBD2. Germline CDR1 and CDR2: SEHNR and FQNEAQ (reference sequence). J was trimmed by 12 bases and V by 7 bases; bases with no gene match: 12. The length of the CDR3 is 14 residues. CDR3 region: CASTPAGLAGQLFF. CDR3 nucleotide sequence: TGTGCCAGCACCCCGGCTGGGCTAGCGGGACAGCTGTTTTTT.